Below, one T cell receptor beta chain is given with its context. This record belongs to a study of CXCR3-negative and CXCR3-positive naive CD8 T cells. Each TRB cDNA library was prepared by 5' RACE (with UMI labels). TCRdb re-called the 5' RACE reads and gives one entry per CDR3 protein, without DNA. The clone table shows about 58,000 distinct CDR3 sequences, with the ten largest holding about 0.42%. The CDR3 length is 17 residues. The V gene's germline CDR1 is MDHEN and CDR2 SYDVKM. The chain couples TRBV28 to TRBJ2-2; without DNA, the TCRdb call of TRBD2 cannot be checked. This TCR was sampled from a human donor in good health. Some clones in this sample may be carry-over from other donors' samples. The sample taken for sequencing was naive CXCR3- CD8+ T cells from blood. The subset was: CD45RO-CCR7+CD27+CD95- naive CD8+ T cells lacking CXCR3 (TNR3-). CDR3: CASSFGVGSGYTGELFF. The full variable domain, its missing parts supplied by reference TRBV28 and TRBJ2-2, is DVKVTQSSRYLVKRTGEKVFLECVQDMDHENMFWYRQDPGLGLRLIYFSYDVKMKEKGDIPEGYSVSREKKERFSLILESASTNQTSMYLCASSFGVGSGYTGELFFGEGSRLTVL.